This T cell receptor (beta chain) was captured by sequencing in a study of blood T cell repertoires in COVID-19. As originally analysed: Quantification of nucleated cells was approximated via reference gene primer amplification. The protocol was immunoSEQ multiplex PCR, while the TCRdb copy is restricted to in-frame clones and leaves out a portion. D and trimming come from the DNA, and the V and J calls and clone size come from that table. The sample has about 310,000 clones; approximately 83% are singletons. Unmatched junction bases numbered 2, after V lost 4 bases and J lost 1 base. Germline CDR1 KGHDR, CDR2 SFDVKD. CDR3 length: 14 amino acids. In terms of age and location, participants ranged from about 18 to 95 years and lived in about two dozen US areas. Recovered status in Cohort 3 required two negative PCRs, clearance, or symptom resolution.

The sequence was obtained from a man aged 25 to 40 who had recovered from COVID-19. Sequences were obtained from PBMCs or T cells enriched from blood (not recorded which). This chain links TRBV24-1 with TRBJ2-7, with TRBD2 identical over 8 bases. CDR3 protein: CATSEGGGSYEQYF. CDR3 DNA: TGTGCCACCAGTGAGGGCGGGGGGTCCTACGAGCAGTACTTC.